Below are 18 T cell receptor beta chains sequenced from a single sample in a study of T cells after yellow fever vaccination. TCRdb re-derived calls from the 5' RACE reads in MiXCR, one entry per CDR3 protein. This sample has a few hundred thousand distinct CDR3 sequences; around 3.9% occur once, and the top ten carry more than 20%. Sequenced here: PBMCs, sampled 5 days after the yellow fever booster vaccination. The receptors here all came from a man aged 18-30 years who received the YFV17D yellow fever vaccine.

Many counts were recorded for this clonotype. The rearrangement links TRBV7-2 to TRBJ2-5; D is perhaps TRBD2 (6 bases). The germline gives CDR1 SGHTA, CDR2 FQGNSA. The CDR3 length is 14 residues. V gave up 0 bases and J gave up 3 bases, with 8 bases separating them. The CDR3 region has the DNA TGTGCCAGCAGCTTAGCCAGACTAGAAGAGACCCAGTACTTC. This translates into CASSLARLEETQYF.

This clonotype has just a few counts. The J gene is TRBJ2-2, the V gene TRBV5-5, with 7 positions matching TRBD1. The ends lost 4 bases at V and 1 base at J; junction bases unmatched: 1. This CDR3 is built from 14 residues. Germline V gene data show CDR1 as SGHKS and CDR2 as YYEKEE (reference sequence). CDR3 amino acids: CASSRTGNTGELFF. In nucleotides, the CDR3 is TGTGCCAGCAGCCGGACAGGGAACACCGGGGAGCTGTTTTTT.

At least ten counts were recorded for this clonotype. The V and J genes are TRBV27 and TRBJ2-5; no clear D. V lost 8 bases, J lost 5 bases, and 15 bases lay in between. Germline loops: CDR1 MNHEY, CDR2 SMNVEV (reference sequence). This CDR3 region has 13 residues. CDR3 residues: CASPKVGMETQYF. CDR3 DNA: TGTGCCAGCCCCAAGGTAGGGATGGAGACCCAGTACTTC.

The chain has TRBV10-3 and TRBJ2-2, with D perhaps matching TRBD1 or TRBD2 (5 bases each). V lost 3 bases, J lost 5 bases, and 13 bases lay in between. Germline loops: CDR1 ENHRY, CDR2 SYGVKD. The CDR3 loop spans 15 amino acids. The CDR3 nucleotides read TGTGCCATCAGTGACCCGAGAGGGGATACCGGGGAGCTGTTTTTT. It specifies CAISDPRGDTGELFF.

The V gene is TRBV9, the J gene TRBJ2-3; no reliable D call. Germline V gives CDR1 SGDLS, CDR2 YYNGEE. V was trimmed by 3 bases and J by 2 bases, leaving 19 bases between them. CDR3 length: 17 residues. CDR3 sequence (DNA): TGTGCCAGCAGCGCCCTCTCCTTGGTGGCCCTCACAGATACGCAGTATTTT. Translating gives CASSALSLVALTDTQYF.

This clonotype was recorded at least ten times. This chain joins TRBV7-2 and TRBJ2-5; TRBD2 aligns across 13 bases. CDR3 length equals 16 residues. Germline CDR1 is SGHTA and CDR2 is FQGNSA. J lost 2 bases, V lost 5 bases, and 5 bases had no gene match. The CDR3 region is CASSRLAGGVQETQYF. DNA for the CDR3: TGTGCCAGCAGCCGACTAGCGGGGGGAGTACAAGAGACCCAGTACTTC.

This clonotype was seen more than once but under ten times. This chain connects TRBV5-1 to TRBJ2-2, with TRBD1 identical over 9 bases. CDR3 size: 16 residues. V shed 0 bases, J shed 4 bases, and the junction held 4 bases outside the gene matches. The germline gives CDR1 SGHRS, CDR2 YFSETQ. CDR3 in amino acids: CASSLGTGEATGELFF. CDR3 bases: TGCGCCAGCAGCTTGGGGACAGGGGAGGCCACCGGGGAGCTGTTTTTT. Drawing the rest from reference TRBV5-1 and TRBJ2-2, the complete variable domain is KAGVTQTPRYLIKTRGQQVTLSCSPISGHRSVSWYQQTPGQGLQFLFEYFSETQRNKGNFPGRFSGRQFSNSRSEMNVSTLELGDSALYLCASSLGTGEATGELFFGEGSRLTVL.

This clonotype has ten or more counts. The rearrangement joins TRBV3-1 to TRBJ2-1; 7 bases agree with TRBD1. From germline, CDR1 is LGHDT and CDR2 YNNKEL (reference sequence). The CDR3 contains 14 residues. Germline trimming cut 4 bases from V and 8 bases from J; bases unmatched to any gene: 8. In DNA form, the CDR3 reads TGTGCCAGCAGCCCACAGGGGCGTACAGATGAGCAGTTCTTC. Its translation: CASSPQGRTDEQFF.

This clonotype was picked up a small number of times. The chain carries TRBV5-6 and TRBJ2-7; possibly TRBD2 for D (5 bases). This CDR3 spans 14 amino acids. The V and J ends lost 2 bases and 3 bases respectively, with 12 bases between them. Germline CDR1 SGHDT, CDR2 YYEEEE. The CDR3 region is CASSFPPGSYEQYF. CDR3 sequence (DNA): TGTGCCAGCAGCTTTCCCCCTGGGAGCTACGAGCAGTACTTC.

This clonotype was recorded at least ten times. J is TRBJ2-7 and V is TRBV20-1; the D gene is possibly TRBD1 (5 bases). Per germline, CDR1 DFQATT and CDR2 SNEGSKA (reference sequence). CDR3 length: 13 residues. V was cut by 4 bases and J by 2 bases, with 12 bases left in between. CDR3 bases: TGCAGTGCTACTGACAGTGCAGCCTACGAGCAGTACTTC. The encoded protein is CSATDSAAYEQYF.

At least ten counts were recorded for this clonotype. This rearrangement joins TRBV7-2 to TRBJ1-2; D is unresolved. V lost 3 bases, J lost 3 bases, and 8 bases lay in between. CDR1 is SGHTA and CDR2 is FQGNSA in the germline V gene. The length of the CDR3 is 13 residues. CDR3 in DNA: TGTGCCAGCAGCTTCCGCCCTGACTATGGCTACACCTTC. It is translated as CASSFRPDYGYTF.

The chain combines TRBV6-2 or TRBV6-3 with TRBJ1-1; tentative D call: TRBD1 (5 bases). The germline CDR1 and CDR2 sequences are MNHEY and SVGEGT. The CDR3 consists of 15 residues. Trimming took 6 bases from V and 1 from J, leaving 15 bases between them. CDR3 sequence reads: CASRGPQGQNTEAFF. The CDR3 region has the DNA TGTGCCAGCAGGGGCCCGCAGGGCCAGAACACTGAAGCTTTCTTT.

This clonotype has ten or more counts. This chain links TRBV7-9 with TRBJ2-7; D may be TRBD1 (5 bases). Germline CDR1 is SEHNR and CDR2 is FQNEAQ (reference sequence). The CDR3 extends over 12 amino acids. Deletions cut 5 bases from V and 3 bases from J, with 8 bases between. The CDR3 DNA sequence: TGTGCCAGCAGCGACAGATACTACGAGCAGTACTTC. Residues: CASSDRYYEQYF. Drawing the rest from reference TRBV7-9 and TRBJ2-7, the complete variable domain is DTGVSQNPRHKITKRGQNVTFRCDPISEHNRLYWYRQTLGQGPEFLTYFQNEAQLEKSRLLSDRFSAERPKGSFSTLEIQRTEQGDSAMYLCASSDRYYEQYFGPGTRLTVT.

The sample holds many counts of this clonotype. The CDR3 DNA is TGCGCCAGCAGCATAACCTGGGACAGACAAGAGACCCAGTACTTC. This translates into CASSITWDRQETQYF. The chain couples TRBV5-1 to TRBJ2-5, with TRBD1 matching 7 bases. Germline trimming cut 4 bases from V and 2 bases from J; bases unmatched to any gene: 8. The germline CDR1 and CDR2 sequences are SGHRS and YFSETQ. The CDR3 has 15 amino acids.

This clonotype was observed at least ten times. The chain is built from TRBV24-1 and TRBJ2-1, with 10 bases identical to TRBD1. CDR3 size: 14 residues. The V segment lost 5 bases and the J segment 12 bases; nucleotides outside the gene matches: 9. CDR1 KGHDR and CDR2 SFDVKD come from the germline V gene. The CDR3 sequence: CATSALMTGGAQFF. CDR3 bases: TGTGCCACCAGTGCCCTGATGACAGGGGGCGCGCAGTTCTTC.

In its sample, this clonotype was seen a few times. The chain couples TRBV20-1 to TRBJ2-2; no clear D gene. From germline, CDR1 is DFQATT and CDR2 SNEGSKA (reference sequence). The CDR3 is made up of 13 amino acids. V shed 5 bases and J shed 0 bases, with 7 bases lying between them. For the CDR3, the DNA is TGCAGTGCTCCTCAGCCGAACACCGGGGAGCTGTTTTTT. This sequence encodes CSAPQPNTGELFF.

This clonotype was observed a few times. The chain combines TRBV10-3 with TRBJ1-1; TRBD1 aligns across 7 bases. The CDR3 contains 11 residues. V was pared by 6 bases and J by 8 bases, with 3 bases of the junction left unmatched. Germline V CDR1 and CDR2: ENHRY, SYGVKD. Here the CDR3 DNA reads TGTGCCATCAGGGAGGGACAGGAAGCTTTCTTT. Its protein is CAIREGQEAFF.

This clonotype has only a few counts. The CDR3 here is CASSADRGPYNEQFF. In nucleotides, the CDR3 is TGTGCCAGCAGCGCGGACAGGGGCCCCTACAATGAGCAGTTCTTC. This chain joins TRBV5-5 and TRBJ2-1; 9 bases map to TRBD1. With V trimmed by 4 bases and J by 2 bases, 4 bases remained unmatched. This CDR3 is 15 amino acids long. Germline assignment: CDR1 SGHKS and CDR2 YYEKEE (reference sequence).